This T cell receptor beta chain was found in a study of blood T cell repertoires in COVID-19. Here immunoSEQ multiplex PCR was the method, and the copy in TCRdb shows in-frame clones only, minus some. The sample holds around 300,000 clones, around 85% seen once. Trimming cost V 2 bases and J 2 bases, with 13 bases left between them. Per germline, CDR1 LGHDT and CDR2 YNNKEL (reference sequence). This CDR3 is built from 15 residues. Sequences were obtained from peripheral blood. The J gene is TRBJ2-7, the V gene TRBV3-1 (or the pseudogene TRBV3-2); a possible D gene is TRBD2 (6 bases). This receptor was obtained from a woman under 40 who had recovered from COVID-19. The CDR3 region is CASSQFPGLTYEQYF. In DNA form, the CDR3 reads TGTGCCAGCAGCCAATTCCCGGGACTGACCTACGAGCAGTACTTC.